Shown below are 18 T cell receptor beta chains from a single sample sequenced in a study of T cell changes during pregnancy in multiple sclerosis. Profiling relied on immunoSEQ multiplex PCR, and the TCRdb table lists in-frame clones only, not all of them. The sample carries about 83,000 clones, about 91% recorded once. The material sequenced was PBMCs, taken in the first trimester of pregnancy. The receptor source for this set is a female donor in good health, serving as a control in a pregnancy study. Some clones in this sample may be carry-over from other donors' samples.

The chain carries TRBV30 and TRBJ1-5, with D possibly matching TRBD1 (5 bases). The CDR3 consists of 13 residues. V was trimmed by 0 bases and J by 2 bases, leaving 5 bases between them. The germline gives CDR1 GTSNPN, CDR2 SVGIG (reference sequence). In DNA, the CDR3 is TGTGCCTGGAGTGTACAGGGCAATCAGCCCCAGCATTTT. This translates into CAWSVQGNQPQHF. Full variable domain (missing parts from reference TRBV30 and TRBJ1-5): SQTIHQWPATLVQPVGSPLSLECTVEGTSNPNLYWYRQAAGRGLQLLFYSVGIGQISSEVPQNLSASRPQDRQFILSSKKLLLSDSGFYLCAWSVQGNQPQHFGDGTRLSIL.

The chain recombines TRBV10-3 with TRBJ2-7; 13 bases match TRBD2. CDR3 size: 17 residues. With V trimmed by 2 bases and J by 0 bases, 4 bases remained unmatched. CDR1 is ENHRY, CDR2 SYGVKD, per germline. CDR3 residues: CAISEGTSGVSSYEQYF. The CDR3 nucleotides read TGTGCCATCAGTGAGGGGACTAGCGGGGTTAGCTCCTACGAGCAGTACTTC.

The chain employs TRBV2 and TRBJ2-5; tentatively, D is TRBD1 (5 bases). The J call may be faulty, since TRBJ2-7 better matches the DNA end. Germline V gene lookup returns CDR1 SNHLY and CDR2 FYNNEI. The CDR3 consists of 14 residues. CDR3 in DNA: TGTGCCAGCAGTCCTCAGACAGTGAATTACGAGCAGTACTTC. It codes for CASSPQTVNYEQYF.

The V call is TRBV5-1, the J call TRBJ2-7, with a weak D call TRBD1 (5 bases). The CDR3 runs to 15 residues. V lost 2 bases, J lost 3 bases, and 15 bases lay in between. Germline loops: CDR1 SGHRS, CDR2 YFSETQ. CDR3 in amino acids: CASSLSAKTGYEQYF. The CDR3, as DNA: TGCGCCAGCAGCTTAAGTGCCAAAACAGGCTACGAGCAGTACTTC.

V usage is TRBV6-5 and J usage is TRBJ2-1; D perhaps matches TRBD1 (6 bases). V shed 6 bases and J shed 6 bases, with 12 bases lying between them. The CDR3 consists of 13 residues. Germline CDR1 MNHEY, CDR2 SVGAGI. In DNA form, the CDR3 reads TGTGCCAGCAGCCGCAGGGGTCGCAATGAGCAGTTCTTC. Its protein product is CASSRRGRNEQFF.

The rearrangement uses TRBV4-1 and TRBJ2-3; 7 nucleotides line up with TRBD1. There are 15 residues in the CDR3. The junction had 7 bases not matched to a gene; V was cut back by 3 bases and J by 4 bases. Per the germline V gene, CDR1 is MGHRA and CDR2 is YSYEKL. CDR3 protein: CASSQQTGISDTQYF. The CDR3 DNA sequence: TGCGCCAGCAGCCAGCAGACAGGGATATCAGATACGCAGTATTTT.

The chain joins TRBV5-6 to TRBJ2-2, with D uncertain. CDR1 is SGHDT, CDR2 YYEEEE, per germline. The V end was cut by 4 bases, the J end by 0 bases, with 22 bases between. This CDR3 contains 19 residues. The CDR3 protein is CASSPPGLLTVANTGELFF. DNA for the CDR3: TGTGCCAGCAGCCCCCCCGGTTTGCTCACAGTTGCGAACACCGGGGAGCTGTTTTTT.

The rearrangement joins TRBV7-8 to TRBJ2-7, with a weak D call TRBD2 (5 bases). The CDR3 length is 12 residues. Germline lookup yields CDR1 SGHVS and CDR2 FQNEAQ. The V end lost 4 bases, the J end lost 7 bases, and 11 bases lay between the germline ends. CDR3 coding DNA: TGTGCCAGCAGCTCACGGACGGGGGAGCAGTACTTC. Protein product: CASSSRTGEQYF.

The rearrangement links TRBV6-5 to TRBJ1-5; possible D gene TRBD1, 6 bases. The germline V gene has CDR1 MNHEY and CDR2 SVGAGI. Trimming stripped 5 bases from V and 9 bases from J, with 14 bases between. The CDR3 is 13 residues long. The CDR3, as DNA: TGTGCCAGCAGTGAAACACAGGGAGTGCCCCAGCATTTT. Translated, it gives CASSETQGVPQHF.

There are a few counts of this clone. The V and J genes are TRBV5-6 and TRBJ2-2; 10 bases align to TRBD2. CDR1 SGHDT and CDR2 YYEEEE come from the germline V gene. CDR3 size: 17 residues. With V trimmed by 4 bases and J by 3 bases, 9 bases remained unmatched. The CDR3, as DNA: TGTGCCAGCAGCCCCCTTAGAACTAGCGGGGACACCGGGGAGCTGTTTTTT. Translating gives CASSPLRTSGDTGELFF.

On this clone itself: A junction end diverges from the germline sequence, so it may reflect a read error. The chain employs TRBV2 and TRBJ2-1; TRBD2 matches 12 bases. The CDR3 is 16 residues long. Germline V gene lookup returns CDR1 SNHLY and CDR2 FYNNEI. The CDR3 DNA reads TGTGCCAGCAGTGAGACTAGCGGGAGATCGGGCCCAAGTGCTGTCTTC. This encodes CASSETSGRSGPSAVF.

V gene TRBV7-9 combines with J gene TRBJ2-1; TRBD2 agrees at 7 bases. This CDR3 has 12 amino acids. The ends lost 5 bases at V and 7 bases at J; junction bases unmatched: 2. Germline V gene sequence: CDR1 SEHNR, CDR2 FQNEAQ (reference sequence). CDR3 bases: TGTGCCAGCAGCGGACTAGGGAATGAGCAGTTCTTC. Translated, it gives CASSGLGNEQFF.

CDR3 sequence reads: CASSPSTGGFYGYTF. The CDR3 DNA follows: TGCGCCAGCAGCCCATCGACAGGCGGATTCTATGGCTACACCTTC. The V gene is TRBV4-1, the J gene TRBJ1-2; tentatively, D is TRBD1 (6 bases). CDR1 is MGHRA, CDR2 YSYEKL, per germline. The CDR3 runs to 15 residues. Trimming cost V 4 bases and J 4 bases, with 16 bases left between them.

The chain couples TRBV18 to TRBJ1-2; 10 bases agree with TRBD1. The trim removed 4 bases at V and 7 bases at J, leaving 6 bases unmatched. The CDR3 has 14 amino acids. Per germline, CDR1 KGHSH and CDR2 LQKENI. CDR3 sequence reads: CASSLGQGEVGYTF. The DNA of the CDR3 is TGTGCCAGCTCACTTGGACAGGGGGAGGTTGGCTACACCTTC. The full variable domain, completed using reference TRBV18 and TRBJ1-2, is NAGVMQNPRHLVRRRGQEARLRCSPMKGHSHVYWYRQLPEEGLKFMVYLQKENIIDESGMPKERFSAEFPKEGPSILRIQQVVRGDSAAYFCASSLGQGEVGYTFGSGTRLTVV.

The J gene is TRBJ1-1, the V gene TRBV5-1, with D possibly being TRBD1 (6 bases). The germline V and J ends were trimmed by 6 bases and 1 base, with 13 bases remaining between them. The CDR3 runs to 14 residues. Germline lookup yields CDR1 SGHRS and CDR2 YFSETQ. The CDR3 reads CASKQGGENTEAFF. Here the CDR3 DNA reads TGCGCCAGCAAACAGGGAGGGGAGAACACTGAAGCTTTCTTT.

The V call is TRBV15, the J call TRBJ2-7; TRBD1 matches at 7 bases. V lost 1 base to trimming and J lost 2 bases; unmatched junction nucleotides: 2. Germline loops: CDR1 LNHNV, CDR2 YYDKDF (reference sequence). The length of the CDR3 is 14 residues. The CDR3 loop is CATSRGQGAYEQYF. In DNA form, the CDR3 reads TGTGCCACCAGCAGAGGCCAGGGGGCCTACGAGCAGTACTTC. Complete variable domain (other parts from reference TRBV15 and TRBJ2-7): DAMVIQNPRYQVTQFGKPVTLSCSQTLNHNVMYWYQQKSSQAPKLLFHYYDKDFNNEADTPDNFQSRRPNTSFCFLDIRSPGLGDTAMYLCATSRGQGAYEQYFGPGTRLTVT.

This clone came up once. The chain links TRBV4-1 to TRBJ2-5, with 7 nucleotides matching TRBD1. The CDR3 is made up of 14 amino acids. Germline loops: CDR1 MGHRA, CDR2 YSYEKL. Trimming cost V 2 bases and J 3 bases; bases outside gene matches: 3. The CDR3: CASSQTGAEETQYF. The CDR3 bases are TGCGCCAGCAGCCAAACAGGGGCCGAAGAGACCCAGTACTTC.

The genes are TRBV5-8 and TRBJ2-5, with D tentatively TRBD1 (6 bases). The DNA end is a closer match to TRBJ2-7, so the J assignment may be wrong. From germline, CDR1 is SGHTS and CDR2 YDEGEE. The CDR3 covers 14 residues. CDR3 sequence (DNA): TGTGCCAGCAGCTTGAGGCAGGGGAACCACGAGCAGTACTTC. Amino acids: CASSLRQGNHEQYF.